The clone carrying this T cell receptor (beta chain) was seen ten or more times. TCRdb reprocessed the 5' RACE reads via MiXCR and lists one record per CDR3 protein. This table has tens of thousands of distinct CDR3 sequences, approximately 12% appearing once. The data originate from a study of early T cells in non-severe SARS-CoV-2 infection. The CDR3 contains 15 residues. Losses at the gene ends were 6 bases for V and 1 base for J; bases not matched to a gene: 7. Germline V CDR1 and CDR2: SNHLY, FYNNEI. What was sequenced was whole blood. This sequence joins TRBV2 and TRBJ2-3, with 7 positions matching TRBD1. This receptor was taken from an adult who was a healthcare worker with PCR-confirmed SARS-CoV-2 infection or an uninfected control (not recorded which). The CDR3 protein is CASSVRDRGTDTQYF. In nucleotides, the CDR3 is TGTGCCAGCAGCGTGAGAGACAGGGGCACAGATACGCAGTATTTT.